The rows below give T cell receptor beta chains drawn from one sample of a study of identical twins. From the 5' RACE reads, TCRdb called clonotypes with MiXCR, one entry per CDR3 protein. The sample contains some 600,000 distinct CDR3 sequences, about 7% of which appear only once. The same sample was also used in a study of yellow fever vaccine responses in identical twins.

Sequencing was done on a sample of PBMCs. The receptors stem from a woman aged 18 to 35 in good health. Each CDR3 is given with its conserved first and last residue. The D gene is left open where the match is weak. The size entry is marked missing in some rows and otherwise reads once, few, many or a size class.

v_call	d_call	clone_size	j_call	cdr3_aa	cdr3_nt
TRBV7-2	.	many	TRBJ2-7	CASSPSRVSYEQYF	TGTGCCAGCAGCCCTTCGAGAGTAAGCTACGAGCAGTACTTC
TRBV4-1	.	.	TRBJ2-7	CASSHGVGAGQIIPYLYEQYF	TGCGCCAGCAGCCATGGAGTGGGTGCGGGACAAATTATACCCTACCTCTACGAGCAGTACTTC
TRBV19	TRBD2	few	TRBJ2-1	CASLPGTSGSNEQFF	TGTGCCAGTTTACCCGGGACTAGCGGATCCAATGAGCAGTTCTTC
TRBV5-1	TRBD1	many	TRBJ1-5	CASSLGTGMNQPQHF	TGCGCCAGCAGCTTGGGGACAGGGATGAATCAGCCCCAGCATTTT
TRBV20-1	TRBD1	.	TRBJ2-5	CSARDPNNWDRAQETQYF	TGCAGTGCTAGAGACCCCAACAATTGGGACAGGGCCCAAGAGACCCAGTACTTC
TRBV4-1	.	many	TRBJ1-1	CASSSSDRVGTEAFF	TGCGCCAGCAGCAGTAGCGACCGGGTGGGTACTGAAGCTTTCTTT
TRBV3-1	TRBD2	many	TRBJ2-7	CASSQEGLAGLQYF	TGTGCCAGCAGCCAAGAAGGACTAGCGGGATTACAGTACTTC
TRBV29-1	.	few	TRBJ2-7	CSVESGPGYEQYF	TGCAGCGTTGAATCCGGCCCCGGCTACGAGCAGTACTTC
TRBV5-4	TRBD2	.	TRBJ2-3	CASSLGGLAVPQSTQYF	TGTGCCAGCAGCTTGGGCGGGCTAGCGGTTCCACAGTCTACGCAGTATTTT
TRBV5-1	TRBD2	few	TRBJ2-5	CASSPGGAPETQYF	TGCGCCAGCAGCCCGGGGGGGGCCCCAGAGACCCAGTACTTC
TRBV12-3/TRBV12-4	.	few	TRBJ2-3	CASSLADASTDTQYF	TGTGCCAGCAGTTTGGCGGACGCGAGCACAGATACGCAGTATTTT
TRBV5-1	.	.	TRBJ2-3	CASRHGGPDTQYF	TGCGCCAGCAGGCACGGAGGACCAGATACGCAGTATTTT
TRBV3-1	TRBD2	.	TRBJ2-7	CASSKGTSGSYEQYF	TGTGCCAGCAGTAAAGGGACTAGCGGTTCCTACGAGCAGTACTTC
TRBV7-2	.	.	TRBJ1-1	CASNSATEAFF	TGTGCCAGCAATTCCGCGACTGAAGCTTTCTTT
TRBV5-1	.	few	TRBJ1-1	CASSDRVGWTEAFF	TGCGCCAGCAGCGATCGGGTGGGGTGGACTGAAGCTTTCTTT
TRBV5-1	TRBD2	few	TRBJ2-1	CASSFASGRAYNEQFF	TGCGCCAGCAGCTTTGCTAGCGGGAGAGCCTACAATGAGCAGTTCTTC
TRBV28	TRBD2	.	TRBJ2-5	CASSLVSGGLQRETQYF	TGTGCCAGCAGTTTAGTCAGCGGGGGCCTCCAACGGGAGACCCAGTACTTC
TRBV5-1	.	few	TRBJ2-3	CASSLNRADTQYF	TGCGCCAGCAGCTTGAATAGAGCAGATACGCAGTATTTT
TRBV28	TRBD1	few	TRBJ1-4	CASSAWDSPNEKLFF	TGTGCCAGCAGTGCTTGGGACAGTCCTAATGAAAAACTGTTTTTT
TRBV27	.	many	TRBJ2-7	CASSDLTGSYEQYF	TGTGCCAGCAGCGACTTAACCGGGTCCTACGAGCAGTACTTC
TRBV20-1	TRBD2	.	TRBJ2-4	CSARLSGGNIQYF	TGCAGTGCTAGGCTCTCGGGGGGAAACATTCAGTACTTC
TRBV24-1	.	many	TRBJ2-1	CATSDPKTGPSLNEQFF	TGTGCCACCAGTGACCCCAAAACGGGCCCCAGCCTCAATGAGCAGTTCTTC
TRBV12-3/TRBV12-4	TRBD1	few	TRBJ2-3	CASSLNTGGTDTQYF	TGTGCCAGCAGTCTAAATACAGGGGGCACAGATACGCAGTATTTT
TRBV15	TRBD1	few	TRBJ1-1	CATSGWTGSNTEAFF	TGTGCCACCAGCGGATGGACAGGGTCGAACACTGAAGCTTTCTTT
TRBV20-1	.	few	TRBJ1-4	CSARGTWGEPNF	TGCAGTGCTAGAGGAACCTGGGGGGAGCCTAACTTT
TRBV5-6	TRBD2	many	TRBJ2-1	CASSLRRERGDEQFF	TGTGCCAGCAGCTTAAGGCGGGAGCGGGGAGATGAGCAGTTCTTC